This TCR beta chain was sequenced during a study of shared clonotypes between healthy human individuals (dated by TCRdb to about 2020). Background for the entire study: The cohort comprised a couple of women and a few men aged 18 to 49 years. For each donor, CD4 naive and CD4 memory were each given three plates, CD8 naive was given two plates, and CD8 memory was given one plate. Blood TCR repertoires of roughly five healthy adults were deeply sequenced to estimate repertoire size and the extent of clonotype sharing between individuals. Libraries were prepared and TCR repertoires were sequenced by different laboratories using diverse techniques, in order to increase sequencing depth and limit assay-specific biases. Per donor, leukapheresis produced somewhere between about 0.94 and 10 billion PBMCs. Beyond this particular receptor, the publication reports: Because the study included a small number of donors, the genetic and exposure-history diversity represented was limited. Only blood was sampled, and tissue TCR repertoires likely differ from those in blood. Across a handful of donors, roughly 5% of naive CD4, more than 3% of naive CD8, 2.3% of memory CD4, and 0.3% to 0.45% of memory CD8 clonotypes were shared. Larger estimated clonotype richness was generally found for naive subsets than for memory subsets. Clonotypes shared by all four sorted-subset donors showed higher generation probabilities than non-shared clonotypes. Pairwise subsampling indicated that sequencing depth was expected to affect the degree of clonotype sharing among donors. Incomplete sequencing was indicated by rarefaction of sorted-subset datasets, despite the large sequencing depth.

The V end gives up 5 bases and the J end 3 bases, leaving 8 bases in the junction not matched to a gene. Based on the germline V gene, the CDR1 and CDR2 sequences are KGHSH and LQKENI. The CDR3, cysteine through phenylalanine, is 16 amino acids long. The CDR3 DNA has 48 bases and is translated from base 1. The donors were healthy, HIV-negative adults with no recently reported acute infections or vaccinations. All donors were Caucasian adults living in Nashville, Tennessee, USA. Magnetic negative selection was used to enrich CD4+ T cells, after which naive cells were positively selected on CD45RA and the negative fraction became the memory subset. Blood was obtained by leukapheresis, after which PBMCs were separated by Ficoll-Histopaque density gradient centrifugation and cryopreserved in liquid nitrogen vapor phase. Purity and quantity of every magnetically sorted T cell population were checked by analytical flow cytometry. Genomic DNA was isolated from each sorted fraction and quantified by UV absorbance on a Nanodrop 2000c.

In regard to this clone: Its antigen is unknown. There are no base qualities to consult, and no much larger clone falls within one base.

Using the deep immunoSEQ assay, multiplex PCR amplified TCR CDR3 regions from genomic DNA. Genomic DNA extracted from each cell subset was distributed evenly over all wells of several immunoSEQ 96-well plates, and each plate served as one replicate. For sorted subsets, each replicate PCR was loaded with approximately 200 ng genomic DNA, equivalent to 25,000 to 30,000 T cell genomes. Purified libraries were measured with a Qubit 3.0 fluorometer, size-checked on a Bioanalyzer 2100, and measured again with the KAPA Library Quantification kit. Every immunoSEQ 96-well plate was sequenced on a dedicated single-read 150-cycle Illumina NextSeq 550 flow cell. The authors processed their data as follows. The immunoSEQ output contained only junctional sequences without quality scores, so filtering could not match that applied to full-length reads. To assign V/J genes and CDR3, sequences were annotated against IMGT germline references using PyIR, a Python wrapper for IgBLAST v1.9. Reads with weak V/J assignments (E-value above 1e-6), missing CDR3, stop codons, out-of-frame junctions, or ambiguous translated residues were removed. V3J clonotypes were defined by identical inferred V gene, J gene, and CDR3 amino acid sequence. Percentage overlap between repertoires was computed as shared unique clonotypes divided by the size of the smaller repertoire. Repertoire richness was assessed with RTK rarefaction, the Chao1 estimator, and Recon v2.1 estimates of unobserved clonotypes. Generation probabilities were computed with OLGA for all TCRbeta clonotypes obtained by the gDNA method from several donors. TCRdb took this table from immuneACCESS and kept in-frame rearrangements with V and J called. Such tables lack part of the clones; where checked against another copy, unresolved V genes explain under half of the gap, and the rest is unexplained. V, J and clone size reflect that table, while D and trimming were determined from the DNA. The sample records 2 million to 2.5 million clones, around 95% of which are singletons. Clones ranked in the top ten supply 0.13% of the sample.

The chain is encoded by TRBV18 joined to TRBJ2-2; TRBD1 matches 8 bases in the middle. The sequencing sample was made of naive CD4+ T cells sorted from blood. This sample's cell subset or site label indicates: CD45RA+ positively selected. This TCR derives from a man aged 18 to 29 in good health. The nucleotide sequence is TGTGCCAGCTCAGTCCCCGGGACAGGCGACACCGGGGAGCTGTTTTTT. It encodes CASSVPGTGDTGELFF. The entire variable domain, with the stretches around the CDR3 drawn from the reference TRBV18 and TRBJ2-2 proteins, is NAGVMQNPRHLVRRRGQEARLRCSPMKGHSHVYWYRQLPEEGLKFMVYLQKENIIDESGMPKERFSAEFPKEGPSILRIQQVVRGDSAAYFCASSVPGTGDTGELFFGEGSRLTVL.